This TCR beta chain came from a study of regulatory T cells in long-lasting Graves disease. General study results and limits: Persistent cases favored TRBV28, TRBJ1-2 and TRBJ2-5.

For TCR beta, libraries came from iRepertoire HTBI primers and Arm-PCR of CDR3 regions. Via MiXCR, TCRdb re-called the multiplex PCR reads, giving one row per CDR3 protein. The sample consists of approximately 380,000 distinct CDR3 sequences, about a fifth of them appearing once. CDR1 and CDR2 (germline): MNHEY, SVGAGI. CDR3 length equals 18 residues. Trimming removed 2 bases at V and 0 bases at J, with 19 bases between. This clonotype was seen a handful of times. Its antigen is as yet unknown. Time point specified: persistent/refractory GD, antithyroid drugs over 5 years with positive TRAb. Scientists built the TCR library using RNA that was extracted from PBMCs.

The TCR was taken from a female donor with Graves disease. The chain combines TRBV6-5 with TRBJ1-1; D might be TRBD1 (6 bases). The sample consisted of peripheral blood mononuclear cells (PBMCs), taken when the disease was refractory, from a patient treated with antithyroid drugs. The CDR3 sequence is CASSYRRWGAGLNTEAFF. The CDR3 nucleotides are TGTGCCAGCAGTTACCGCCGATGGGGGGCCGGACTGAACACTGAAGCTTTCTTT.